The subject of this entry is one T cell receptor beta chain. The specificity of this receptor is unknown. Qualities for individual bases were not recorded, and no much larger clone is one base off. Patients with melanoma were used as donors. The V and J ends are trimmed by 2 bases and 6 bases, leaving 14 bases between them. The CDR3 measures 15 amino acids from cysteine to phenylalanine. Solely the CDR3 DNA is kept, with 45 bases framed from the first base. From the germline V gene, CDR1 is SNHLY and CDR2 is FYNNEI. The library was obtained by the immunoSEQ multiplex PCR assay. TCRdb retrieved this table from immuneACCESS and kept in-frame rearrangements only. Not all clones are present; in checked studies, unresolved V genes account for under half, and no reason is known for the remainder. The table for this sample lists about 10,000 clones; over 55% of them were counted only once. 13% of the sample is in the top ten clones.

The sample is drawn from a study of CD4+ T cells in melanoma (dated by TCRdb to the early 2020s). About the study as a whole: The study investigated neoantigen-specific CD4+ T cells in human melanoma.

What the study reported, not specific to this receptor: Neoantigen-specific CD4+ T cells were reported to be correlated with the function of CD8+ T cells, macrophages and B cells. Neoantigen-specific CD4+ T cells in melanoma were reported to have a range of differentiation states.

The sequencing input was cells from a culture (not recorded whether cultured in vitro). The sequence came from a human donor with melanoma. Rearrangement joined TRBV2 to TRBJ2-1; the D region possibly corresponds to TRBD2 (6 bases align). The DNA sequence is TGTGCCAGCAGTGAAAAAGAACTAGCTTCCAATGAGCAGTTCTTC. Its translation reads: CASSEKELASNEQFF.